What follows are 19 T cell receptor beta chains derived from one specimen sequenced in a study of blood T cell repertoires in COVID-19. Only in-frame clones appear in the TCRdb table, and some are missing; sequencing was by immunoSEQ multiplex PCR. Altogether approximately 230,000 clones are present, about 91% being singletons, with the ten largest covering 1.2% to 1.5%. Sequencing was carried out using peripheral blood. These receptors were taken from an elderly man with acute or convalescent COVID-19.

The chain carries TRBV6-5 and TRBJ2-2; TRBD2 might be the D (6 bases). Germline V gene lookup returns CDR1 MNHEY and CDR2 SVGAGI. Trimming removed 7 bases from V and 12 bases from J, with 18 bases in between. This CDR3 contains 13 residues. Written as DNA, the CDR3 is TGTGCCAGCACCGTGGAGGGCGGGACGAAGCTGTTTTTT. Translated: CASTVEGGTKLFF.

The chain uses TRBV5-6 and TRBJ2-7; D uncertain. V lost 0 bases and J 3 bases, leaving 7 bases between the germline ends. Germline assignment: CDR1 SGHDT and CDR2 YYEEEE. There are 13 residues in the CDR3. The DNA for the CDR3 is TGTGCCAGCAGCTTGGGTAACAGCTACGAGCAGTACTTC. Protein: CASSLGNSYEQYF.

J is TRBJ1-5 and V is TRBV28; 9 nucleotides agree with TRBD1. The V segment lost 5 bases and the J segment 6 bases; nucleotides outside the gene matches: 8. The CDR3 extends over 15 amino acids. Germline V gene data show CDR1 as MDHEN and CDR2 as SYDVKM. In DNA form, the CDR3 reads TGTGCCAGCAGTAACTGGGACAGGGAATTTCAGCCCCAGCATTTT. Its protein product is CASSNWDREFQPQHF.

CDR3 protein: CASSSQGNYGYTF. CDR3 nucleotides: TGTGCCAGCAGCTCACAGGGAAACTATGGCTACACCTTC. The rearrangement uses TRBV5-6 and TRBJ1-2, with D maybe TRBD1 (6 bases). With 3 bases removed from V and 2 bases from J, the gap between germline ends came to 8 bases. The CDR3 extends over 13 amino acids. The germline V gene has CDR1 SGHDT and CDR2 YYEEEE.

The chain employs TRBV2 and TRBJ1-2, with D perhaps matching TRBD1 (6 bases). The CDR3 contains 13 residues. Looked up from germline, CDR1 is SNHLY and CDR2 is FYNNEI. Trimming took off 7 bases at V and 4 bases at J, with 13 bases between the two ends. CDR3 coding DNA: TGTGCCAGCACTTCGGACAGTCCCTATGGCTACACCTTC. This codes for CASTSDSPYGYTF.

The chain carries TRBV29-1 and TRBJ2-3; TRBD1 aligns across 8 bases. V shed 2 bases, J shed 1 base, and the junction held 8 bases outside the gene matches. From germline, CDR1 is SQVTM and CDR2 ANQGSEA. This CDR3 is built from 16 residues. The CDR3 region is CSVELRTGLGTDTQYF. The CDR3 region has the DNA TGCAGCGTTGAACTCCGGACAGGGTTAGGCACAGATACGCAGTATTTT.

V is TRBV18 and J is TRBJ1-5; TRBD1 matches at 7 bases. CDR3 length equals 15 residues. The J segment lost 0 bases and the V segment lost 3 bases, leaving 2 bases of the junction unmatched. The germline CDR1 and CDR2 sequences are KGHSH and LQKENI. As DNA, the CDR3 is TGTGCCAGCTCACCGACAGGGTATAGCAATCAGCCCCAGCATTTT. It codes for CASSPTGYSNQPQHF.

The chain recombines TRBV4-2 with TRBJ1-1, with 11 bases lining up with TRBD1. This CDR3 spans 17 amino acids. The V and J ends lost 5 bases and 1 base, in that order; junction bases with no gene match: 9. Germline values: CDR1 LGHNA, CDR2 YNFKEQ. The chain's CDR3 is CASSSGQGARGNTEAFF. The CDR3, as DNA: TGTGCCAGCAGCTCCGGACAGGGGGCTAGGGGGAACACTGAAGCTTTCTTT.

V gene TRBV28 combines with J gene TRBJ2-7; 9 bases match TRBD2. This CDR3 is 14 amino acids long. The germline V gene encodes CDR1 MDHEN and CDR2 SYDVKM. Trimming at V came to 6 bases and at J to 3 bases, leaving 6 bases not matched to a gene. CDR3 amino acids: CASRGAGGLYEQYF. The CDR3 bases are TGTGCCAGCAGGGGGGCGGGAGGGCTCTACGAGCAGTACTTC.

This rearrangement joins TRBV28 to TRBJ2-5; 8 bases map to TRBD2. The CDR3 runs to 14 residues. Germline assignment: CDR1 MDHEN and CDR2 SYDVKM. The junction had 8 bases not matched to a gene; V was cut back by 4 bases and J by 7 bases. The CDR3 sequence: CASSSPGLEVTQYF. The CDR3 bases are TGTGCCAGCAGTTCACCGGGACTAGAGGTGACCCAGTACTTC. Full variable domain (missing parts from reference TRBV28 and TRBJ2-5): DVKVTQSSRYLVKRTGEKVFLECVQDMDHENMFWYRQDPGLGLRLIYFSYDVKMKEKGDIPEGYSVSREKKERFSLILESASTNQTSMYLCASSSPGLEVTQYFGPGTRLLVL.

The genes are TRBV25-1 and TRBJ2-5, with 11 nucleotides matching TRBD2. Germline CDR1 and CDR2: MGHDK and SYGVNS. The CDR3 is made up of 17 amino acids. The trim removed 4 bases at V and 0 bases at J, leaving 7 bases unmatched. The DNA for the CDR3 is TGTGCCAGCAGTGTGCTAGCGGGAGGCCTAAACCAAGAGACCCAGTACTTC. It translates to CASSVLAGGLNQETQYF.

CDR3 in DNA: TGTGCCAGCAGCTTAGGGGGACAGGGGGCTTTCGAGCAGTACTTC. It codes for CASSLGGQGAFEQYF. The chain employs TRBV7-2 and TRBJ2-7; 12 bases fit TRBD1. This CDR3 comprises 15 residues. V shed 1 base and J 6 bases; nucleotides not matched to a gene: 4. Germline CDR1 and CDR2: SGHTA and FQGNSA.

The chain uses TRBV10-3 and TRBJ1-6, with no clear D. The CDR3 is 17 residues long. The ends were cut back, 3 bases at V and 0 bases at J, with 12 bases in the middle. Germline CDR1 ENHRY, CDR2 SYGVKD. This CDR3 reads CAISDKSPSSYNSPLHF. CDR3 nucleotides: TGTGCCATCAGTGATAAGTCCCCCAGCTCCTATAATTCACCCCTCCACTTT.

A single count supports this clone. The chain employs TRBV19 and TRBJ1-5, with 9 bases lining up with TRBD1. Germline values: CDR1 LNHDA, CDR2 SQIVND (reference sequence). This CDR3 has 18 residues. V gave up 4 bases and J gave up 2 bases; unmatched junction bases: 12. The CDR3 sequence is CASSTRDRDRWGNQPQHF. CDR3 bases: TGTGCCAGTAGTACCCGGGACAGGGATAGGTGGGGCAATCAGCCCCAGCATTTT.

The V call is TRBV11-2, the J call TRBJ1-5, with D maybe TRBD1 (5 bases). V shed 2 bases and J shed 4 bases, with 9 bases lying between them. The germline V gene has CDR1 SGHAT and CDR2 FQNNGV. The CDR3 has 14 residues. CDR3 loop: CASSLTGDNQPQHF. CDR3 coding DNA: TGTGCCAGCAGCTTAACAGGTGATAATCAGCCCCAGCATTTT.

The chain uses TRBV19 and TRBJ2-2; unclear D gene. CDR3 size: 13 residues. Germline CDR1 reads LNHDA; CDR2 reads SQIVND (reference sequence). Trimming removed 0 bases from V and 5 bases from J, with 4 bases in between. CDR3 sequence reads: CASSIDQTGELFF. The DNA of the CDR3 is TGTGCCAGTAGTATAGATCAGACCGGGGAGCTGTTTTTT.

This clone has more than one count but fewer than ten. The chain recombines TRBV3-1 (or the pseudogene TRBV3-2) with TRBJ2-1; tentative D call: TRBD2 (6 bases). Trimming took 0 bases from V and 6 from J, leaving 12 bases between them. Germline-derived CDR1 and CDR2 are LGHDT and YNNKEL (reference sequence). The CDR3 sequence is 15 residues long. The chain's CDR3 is CASSQDWASVNEQFF. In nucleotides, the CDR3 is TGTGCCAGCAGCCAAGACTGGGCTAGCGTCAATGAGCAGTTCTTC.

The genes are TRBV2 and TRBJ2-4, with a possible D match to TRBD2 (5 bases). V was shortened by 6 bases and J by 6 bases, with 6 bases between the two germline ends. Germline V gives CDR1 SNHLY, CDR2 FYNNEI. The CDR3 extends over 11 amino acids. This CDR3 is CASRDLNIQYF. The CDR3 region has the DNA TGTGCCAGCAGGGACTTAAACATTCAGTACTTC.

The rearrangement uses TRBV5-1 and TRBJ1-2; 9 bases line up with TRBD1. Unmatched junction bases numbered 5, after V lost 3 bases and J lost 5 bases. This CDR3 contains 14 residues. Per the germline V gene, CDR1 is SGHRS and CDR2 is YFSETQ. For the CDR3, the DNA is TGCGCCAGCAGCTGGGACAGGGCGACTTATGGCTACACCTTC. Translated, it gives CASSWDRATYGYTF. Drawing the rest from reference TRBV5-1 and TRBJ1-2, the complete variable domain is KAGVTQTPRYLIKTRGQQVTLSCSPISGHRSVSWYQQTPGQGLQFLFEYFSETQRNKGNFPGRFSGRQFSNSRSEMNVSTLELGDSALYLCASSWDRATYGYTFGSGTRLTVV.